This entry is about one T cell receptor beta chain. Its antigen is as yet unknown. Researchers ran the PCR with 60 Vbeta and 13 Jbeta primers. Only in-frame clones appear in the TCRdb table, and some are missing; sequencing was by immunoSEQ multiplex PCR. The table records 200,000 to 250,000 clones, about 89% of them present only once. Germline V gene sequence: CDR1 SEHNR, CDR2 FQNEAQ (reference sequence). Trimming removed 7 bases at V and 5 bases at J, with 20 bases between. This CDR3 contains 15 residues. This specimen belongs to a study of cytomegalovirus exposure and HLA in healthy donors. For the study at large: A prior study identified 120 million or so unique TCR beta sequences from about 179 million T cells. Study-wide findings and caveats: Altogether, some 160 TCR beta chains were recorded as cytomegalovirus-associated.

The chain employs TRBV7-9 and TRBJ2-5; no clear D. This TCR derives from a woman under 30 in good health and CMV-seronegative. Sequenced material: PBMCs. The DNA for the CDR3 is TGTGCCAGCACCCCGTCGATAGCCAGATTCGAGACCCAGTACTTC. Translated: CASTPSIARFETQYF.